The 25 T cell receptor beta chains given below trace back to one sample, sequenced in a study of siplizumab effects on memory and regulatory T cells (dated by TCRdb to the late 2010s). Libraries were built with the immunoSEQ multiplex PCR assay. TCRdb's version of the immuneACCESS table is confined to in-frame rearrangements and falls short of the full clone set. An unresolved V gene accounts for under half of the shortfall where checked; the remainder is of unknown origin. This sample holds 70,000 to 95,000 clones; approximately 94% were observed only once. The top ten hold roughly 7.1% of the sample. Sequencing used CD8+ T cells sorted from blood. All receptors come from a human donor in good health.

The J gene is TRBJ2-7, the V gene TRBV7-3; no clear D gene. Trimming took off 5 bases at V and 5 bases at J, with 13 bases between the two ends. The CDR3 totals 13 residues. Looked up from germline, CDR1 is SGHTA and CDR2 is FQGTGA. CDR3: CASSQSLGDEQYF. The CDR3 bases are TGTGCCAGCAGCCAATCACTCGGCGACGAGCAGTACTTC.

The CDR3 spells CASSSVAQNTEAFF. Written as DNA, the CDR3 is TGCGCCAGCAGCTCCGTGGCTCAGAACACTGAAGCTTTCTTT. V usage is TRBV4-1 and J usage is TRBJ1-1; D is unresolved. V was pared by 5 bases and J by 1 base, with 11 bases between. The CDR3 extends over 14 amino acids. Germline lookup yields CDR1 MGHRA and CDR2 YSYEKL.

This clone was counted between two and nine times. The V call is TRBV11-2, the J call TRBJ2-5, with TRBD1 matching 7 bases. Germline V gene sequence: CDR1 SGHAT, CDR2 FQNNGV. CDR3 length: 15 amino acids. Germline trimming cut 5 bases from V and 5 bases from J; bases unmatched to any gene: 11. The CDR3 here is CASSPETGLWETQYF. The DNA of the CDR3 is TGTGCCAGCAGCCCCGAGACAGGGCTTTGGGAGACCCAGTACTTC.

This clone was counted a single time. The genes are TRBV5-3 and TRBJ1-2, with TRBD1 matching 7 bases. TRBV5-3 is flagged as an ORF with uncertain function. The J segment lost 7 bases and the V segment lost 4 bases, leaving 19 bases of the junction unmatched. The CDR3 has 17 residues. The chain's CDR3 is CARSRDSALSPVFGYTF. In DNA form, the CDR3 reads TGTGCCAGAAGCCGGGACAGCGCCCTCTCCCCGGTATTTGGCTACACCTTC.

The V call is TRBV9, the J call TRBJ2-1; 9 positions match TRBD2. V dropped 3 bases and J dropped 2; count of bases not matched to a gene: 12. Germline V gene sequence: CDR1 SGDLS, CDR2 YYNGEE. The CDR3 runs 18 residues. In DNA, the CDR3 is TGTGCCAGCAGCGAGGGGGCGGGAGGGCCGGATCCCTACAATGAGCAGTTCTTC. It yields the protein CASSEGAGGPDPYNEQFF. The full variable domain, with the rest looked up from reference TRBV9 and TRBJ2-1, is DSGVTQTPKHLITATGQRVTLRCSPRSGDLSVYWYQQSLDQGLQFLIQYYNGEERAKGNILERFSAQQFPDLHSELNLSSLELGDSALYFCASSEGAGGPDPYNEQFFGPGTRLTVL.

V and J are TRBV27 and TRBJ2-2; perhaps TRBD2 as D (5 bases). V lost 8 bases to trimming and J lost 7 bases, with 11 bases between them. The CDR3 length is 12 residues. Germline values: CDR1 MNHEY, CDR2 SMNVEV (reference sequence). The CDR3 loop is CASGELVGELFF. The DNA of the CDR3 is TGTGCCAGCGGGGAGTTGGTCGGGGAGCTGTTTTTT.

The chain links TRBV9 to TRBJ1-2, with D possibly being TRBD1 (5 bases). Germline CDR1 SGDLS, CDR2 YYNGEE. The V and J ends lost 6 bases and 6 bases respectively, with 24 bases between them. The CDR3 loop spans 16 amino acids. This chain's CDR3 is CASTSGGGAKIDGYTF. In nucleotides, the CDR3 is TGTGCCAGCACCTCTGGGGGGGGTGCGAAGATTGATGGCTACACCTTC.

The chain recombines TRBV18 with TRBJ2-1; the match to TRBD1 covers 8 bases. Germline V gives CDR1 KGHSH, CDR2 LQKENI. The CDR3 extends over 15 amino acids. After removal of 6 bases from V and 10 bases from J, the junction contained 14 bases not matched to a gene. The CDR3 region is CASSPKAGGGWEQFF. Here the CDR3 DNA reads TGTGCCAGCTCCCCCAAGGCAGGGGGCGGCTGGGAGCAGTTCTTC.

The genes are TRBV9 and TRBJ1-2; D not resolved. The CDR3 contains 15 residues. Germline CDR1 and CDR2: SGDLS and YYNGEE. V was pared by 0 bases and J by 0 bases, with 9 bases between. The CDR3 DNA reads as TGTGCCAGCAGCGTAGGGCAGGAAGCTAACTATGGCTACACCTTC. This translates into CASSVGQEANYGYTF.

Turning to this clone: One end of the junction is discordant with germline, which a read error may explain. The CDR3 nucleotides are TGTGCTAGCAGCCTGGGGACTAGCGGGAGATTAACCGGGGAGCTGTTTTTT. Amino acids: CASSLGTSGRLTGELFF. The chain recombines TRBV7-7 with TRBJ2-2, with TRBD2 matching over 14 bases. CDR3 length: 17 residues. Germline lookup yields CDR1 SSHAT and CDR2 FNYEAQ (reference sequence).

V and J are TRBV2 and TRBJ1-2, with TRBD1 matching over 9 bases. This CDR3 has 12 residues. The V gene end was trimmed by 6 bases and the J gene end by 8 bases; junction bases not matched to a gene: 4. Germline CDR1 reads SNHLY; CDR2 reads FYNNEI. The CDR3 nucleotides read TGTGCCAGCAGCGGACAGGGGAACGGCTACACCTTC. This codes for CASSGQGNGYTF.

The chain couples TRBV21-1 to TRBJ2-3; TRBD2 reflects the table's D call only, with no check against the DNA. TRBV21-1 is noted as a pseudogene. The CDR3 has 16 residues. The CDR3 spells CASSKRTGGPTDTQYF. The CDR3 DNA follows: TGTGCCAGCAGCAAACGTACGGGAGGGCCCACAGATACGCAGTATTTT.

This sequence joins TRBV9 and TRBJ2-2, with 8 bases lining up with TRBD2. J lost 8 bases, V lost 2 bases, and 5 bases had no gene match. CDR3 length: 14 amino acids. Germline CDR1 and CDR2: SGDLS and YYNGEE. Here the CDR3 reads CASSVDSGTGELFF. The CDR3 bases are TGTGCCAGCAGCGTTGATAGCGGGACTGGGGAGCTGTTTTTT.

The rearrangement uses TRBV6-5 and TRBJ2-7; a weak D match, TRBD1 (6 bases). Between the trimmed V and J ends, which lost 2 bases and 7 bases, there was a span of 18 bases. The CDR3 is 15 amino acids. The germline gives CDR1 MNHEY, CDR2 SVGAGI. CDR3 nucleotide sequence: TGTGCCAGCAGTTACACAGGGCCCTCTCAAGGGGAGCAGTACTTC. Residues: CASSYTGPSQGEQYF.

J is TRBJ1-1 and V is TRBV6-1; D uncertain. V was cut by 8 bases and J by 10 bases, with 14 bases left in between. The CDR3 is 11 amino acids. Germline lookup yields CDR1 MNHNS and CDR2 SASEGT. The DNA for the CDR3 is TGTGCCAGCCGGGGAGCAGGCGCAGCTTTCTTT. Its protein is CASRGAGAAFF.

The chain carries TRBV27 and TRBJ2-7; D may correspond to TRBD1 or TRBD2 (5 bases each). Germline lookup yields CDR1 MNHEY and CDR2 SMNVEV (reference sequence). This CDR3 has 13 residues. Trimming took off 6 bases at V and 3 bases at J, with 12 bases between the two ends. CDR3 in DNA: TGTGCCAGCAGGGGGGACGGCCTCTACGAGCAGTACTTC. Amino acid sequence: CASRGDGLYEQYF.

This clone came up once. Germline and junction disagree at one end, which may indicate a read error. The V call is TRBV23-1, the J call TRBJ1-5, with a possible D match to TRBD1 (6 bases). Being an ORF, TRBV23-1 has a function that is uncertain. This CDR3 has 15 amino acids. The CDR3: CASRIQGRSDQLQHF. The CDR3 nucleotides read TGCGCCAGCAGGATACAGGGAAGGAGCGATCAGCTCCAGCATTTT.

The chain is built from TRBV9 and TRBJ2-7; TRBD2 might be the D (7 bases). The length of the CDR3 is 14 residues. V was shortened by 3 bases and J by 7 bases, with 17 bases between the two germline ends. Germline lookup yields CDR1 SGDLS and CDR2 YYNGEE. DNA for the CDR3: TGTGCCAGCAGCGCGGACGGGGGGCCGGGGGAGCAGTACTTC. The encoded protein is CASSADGGPGEQYF.

The rearrangement uses TRBV5-8 and TRBJ2-7, with D possibly matching TRBD1 (6 bases). V gave up 2 bases and J gave up 4 bases, with 13 bases separating them. Germline assignment: CDR1 SGHTS and CDR2 YDEGEE. The CDR3 extends over 14 amino acids. The DNA for the CDR3 is TGTGCCAGCAGCTTTGCAGGGGACGCGTACGAGCAGTACTTC. It encodes CASSFAGDAYEQYF.

The rearrangement joins TRBV7-3 to TRBJ2-1, with TRBD2 as a possible D gene (6 bases). V lost 3 bases and J 0 bases, leaving 18 bases between the germline ends. The CDR3 totals 18 residues. The germline gives CDR1 SGHTA, CDR2 FQGTGA. In DNA, the CDR3 is TGTGCCAGCAGCTTGAGGTTGGCTAGCGAAAGCTCCTACAATGAGCAGTTCTTC. Its protein product is CASSLRLASESSYNEQFF.

The chain combines TRBV9 with TRBJ2-2; 10 bases match TRBD2. The CDR3 length is 16 residues. Germline CDR1 SGDLS, CDR2 YYNGEE. After removal of 3 bases from V and 7 bases from J, the junction contained 9 bases not matched to a gene. The CDR3 reads CASSAAGLAGVGELFF. The CDR3 coding sequence is TGTGCCAGCAGCGCGGCGGGGCTAGCGGGAGTCGGGGAGCTGTTTTTT.

The V and J genes are TRBV5-1 and TRBJ2-1; maybe TRBD2 (6 bases). Germline loops: CDR1 SGHRS, CDR2 YFSETQ. V was cut by 0 bases and J by 2 bases, with 12 bases left in between. The CDR3 is 16 amino acids. This CDR3 is CASSLDARGAYNEQFF. The CDR3 DNA follows: TGCGCCAGCAGCTTGGATGCGCGGGGAGCCTACAATGAGCAGTTCTTC.

On this clone: The sample has other DNA sequences that encode this CDR3 too. The gene calls are TRBV27 and TRBJ2-1; D is ambiguous. Trimming left V 5 bases short and J 3 bases short, with 2 bases between. This CDR3 is 11 amino acids long. Germline-derived CDR1 and CDR2 are MNHEY and SMNVEV (reference sequence). CDR3 loop: CASSLYNEQFF. CDR3 DNA: TGTGCCAGCAGTCTCTACAATGAGCAGTTCTTC.

This clone was detected once. The chain joins TRBV7-9 to TRBJ2-7; 9 bases match TRBD1. With V trimmed by 1 base and J by 4 bases, 8 bases remained unmatched. CDR1 SEHNR and CDR2 FQNEAQ come from the germline V gene (reference sequence). This CDR3 has 16 amino acids. The CDR3 spells CASSLDYRDREYEQYF. The CDR3 DNA is TGTGCCAGCAGCTTAGACTACCGGGACAGGGAATACGAGCAGTACTTC.

The chain carries TRBV14 and TRBJ2-7; D remains ambiguous. The ends were cut back, 2 bases at V and 0 bases at J, with 5 bases in the middle. The CDR3 has 13 residues. The germline V gene encodes CDR1 SGHDN and CDR2 FVKESK. The CDR3 sequence: CASSQYSSYEQYF. The CDR3 DNA reads as TGTGCCAGCAGCCAATACAGCTCCTACGAGCAGTACTTC.